This TCR beta chain derives from a study of patients and donors after allogeneic stem cell transplantation. Germline assignment: CDR1 SEHNR and CDR2 FQNEAQ (reference sequence). The CDR3 consists of 19 residues. Trimming took 3 bases from V and 5 from J; bases not matched to a gene: 16. TCRdb analysed the RT-PCR reads with MiXCR anew, one entry per CDR3 protein. The sample holds more than 7,500 distinct CDR3 sequences, roughly 10% seen once. This clonotype was observed many times. This TCR was recovered from a human donor who was either an allogeneic HSCT recipient or a stem cell or donor lymphocyte infusion donor (not recorded which). It is not recorded whose cells these are; they may come from a transplant donor. This chain connects TRBV7-9 to TRBJ1-4, with TRBD1 matching 9 bases. The sample consisted of blood, either unsorted or a sorted T cell fraction (not recorded which). DNA for the CDR3: TGTGCCAGCAGCTTCCCAATTTTGACAGGGGGTATTGAAAATGAAAAACTGTTTTTT. Protein product: CASSFPILTGGIENEKLFF.